This entry features one T cell receptor (beta chain) sequence. The source of the sample is a study of blood T cell repertoires in COVID-19. Germline-derived CDR1 and CDR2 are SGHNT and YENEEA. The CDR3 sequence is 18 residues long. The V end lost 0 bases, the J end lost 0 bases, and 16 bases lay between the germline ends. In the study's own analysis: Nucleated cell counts were estimated from reference gene primer amplification. Using immunoSEQ multiplex PCR, the repertoire was profiled, and TCRdb retains in-frame clones only, with some absent. From that table come the V and J calls and clone size; the DNA was used to work out D and trimming. The sample lists over 400,000 clones, 88% occurring once.

This TCR came from a woman aged 60-75 years who had recovered from COVID-19. The chain joins TRBV11-3 to TRBJ2-3; D perhaps matches TRBD1 (5 bases). Sequenced: PBMCs or T cells enriched from blood (not recorded which). CDR3 protein: CASSLDGRTKASTDTQYF. The CDR3 DNA is TGTGCCAGCAGCTTAGATGGCCGGACAAAGGCTAGCACAGATACGCAGTATTTT.